This T cell receptor (beta chain) comes out of a study of OX40 agonist ivuxolimab in advanced cancers. The method was immunoSEQ multiplex PCR; TCRdb's version includes in-frame clones alone and lacks a portion of them. The sample records 15,000 to 20,000 clones, 70% to 80% being singletons. The V and J ends lost 2 bases and 7 bases, in that order; junction bases with no gene match: 7. Germline assignment: CDR1 SGHRS and CDR2 YFSETQ. The CDR3 loop spans 15 amino acids. This sequence was found in an adult with an advanced solid tumor such as melanoma, head and neck, liver or kidney cancer. Source: CD4+ or CD8+ T cells sorted from blood, taken in a trial of the OX40 agonist ivuxolimab. The chain links TRBV5-1 to TRBJ2-1, with 9 bases lining up with TRBD1. The CDR3 sequence: CASSFPGQGLNEQFF. The DNA for the CDR3 is TGCGCCAGCAGCTTTCCGGGACAGGGTCTTAATGAGCAGTTCTTC.